These 21 T cell receptor beta chains were sequenced from one sample in a study of post-analysis software for immune sequencing data. Findings of the study overall: Five or six TRBV segments were significantly more frequent in patients than in controls. TRBV5-6, TRBV5-1 and TRBV20-1 were among these segments.

Prepared TCR beta cDNA libraries contained unique molecular identifiers. TCRdb itself ran the PCR reads through MiXCR, one entry per CDR3 protein. The table has about 820,000 distinct CDR3 sequences, approximately 53% seen once. For these receptors, no antigen is known. The source material was blood. The receptor set was obtained from a girl aged 10-17 years with multiple sclerosis.

The V and J genes are TRBV3-1 and TRBJ2-5; D ambiguous. This CDR3 comprises 15 residues. V gave up 4 bases and J gave up 2 bases, with 14 bases separating them. The germline gives CDR1 LGHDT, CDR2 YNNKEL (reference sequence). CDR3 protein: CASSLDVPGQETQYF. As DNA, the CDR3 is TGTGCCAGCAGCCTCGATGTGCCAGGTCAAGAGACCCAGTACTTC.

The chain couples TRBV7-9 to TRBJ1-2; D is uncertain. Germline CDR1 reads SEHNR; CDR2 reads FQNEAQ (reference sequence). Trimming left V 1 base short and J 8 bases short, with 14 bases between. The CDR3 covers 14 residues. The CDR3 DNA follows: TGTGCCAGCAGCTTAGGATGGTTTGGCGAGGGCTACACCTTC. Amino acid sequence: CASSLGWFGEGYTF.

The gene calls are TRBV29-1 and TRBJ2-1, with D perhaps TRBD2 (6 bases). V lost 3 bases, J lost 7 bases, and 16 bases lay in between. The CDR3 length is 14 residues. Per the germline V gene, CDR1 is SQVTM and CDR2 is ANQGSEA. The CDR3: CSVEARDRRNEQFF. In nucleotides, the CDR3 is TGCAGCGTTGAGGCGCGGGACCGTCGGAATGAGCAGTTCTTC.

This clonotype was counted a few times. The chain recombines TRBV29-1 with TRBJ2-1; unclear D gene. Looked up from germline, CDR1 is SQVTM and CDR2 is ANQGSEA. The CDR3 runs 13 residues. The V end was cut by 4 bases, the J end by 4 bases, with 11 bases between. This CDR3 reads CSVVRVTYNEQFF. The CDR3, as DNA: TGCAGCGTTGTTCGCGTCACATACAATGAGCAGTTCTTC.

Only a few counts were recorded for this clonotype. The chain has TRBV12-3 or TRBV12-4 and TRBJ2-5; D gene uncertain. The length of the CDR3 is 12 residues. V shed 6 bases and J shed 3 bases, with 8 bases lying between them. CDR3 sequence reads: CASSLRKETQYF. Written as DNA, the CDR3 is TGTGCCAGCAGCCTAAGGAAAGAGACCCAGTACTTC.

The J gene is TRBJ2-1, the V gene TRBV7-3; the D is unclear. Per the germline V gene, CDR1 is SGHTA and CDR2 is FQGTGA. V shed 3 bases and J shed 6 bases, with 15 bases lying between them. This CDR3 contains 15 residues. As DNA, the CDR3 is TGTGCCAGCAGCTTCTCGGCAGGTCGAGGCAATGAGCAGTTCTTC. The encoded protein is CASSFSAGRGNEQFF.

This clonotype was seen a few times. This chain links TRBV5-1 with TRBJ2-3, with D possibly being TRBD2 (6 bases). The V end was cut by 5 bases, the J end by 2 bases, with 12 bases between. CDR1 is SGHRS, CDR2 YFSETQ, per germline. The length of the CDR3 is 14 residues. Here the CDR3 DNA reads TGCGCCAGCAGTGGAGGGGCGTACACAGATACGCAGTATTTT. It specifies CASSGGAYTDTQYF.

The chain joins TRBV19 to TRBJ2-5; 7 nucleotides agree with TRBD2. Germline loops: CDR1 LNHDA, CDR2 SQIVND (reference sequence). This CDR3 comprises 13 residues. The V and J ends lost 9 bases and 11 bases, in that order; junction bases with no gene match: 15. CDR3: CASGIGRETEQYF. In DNA form, the CDR3 reads TGTGCCAGCGGCATAGGGCGGGAGACTGAGCAGTACTTC.

As to this clonotype: Sequence at one end of the junction differs from germline and may be a read error. This rearrangement joins TRBV7-2 to TRBJ2-3; D not resolved. The V gene's germline CDR1 is SGHTA and CDR2 FQGNSA. The CDR3 covers 14 residues. The CDR3 here is CARSLNFRTDTQYF. The CDR3 DNA follows: TGTGCCCGCAGCTTAAACTTCCGCACAGATACGCAGTATTTT.

This clonotype was recorded only once. The V and J genes are TRBV29-1 and TRBJ2-7; D is ambiguous. The closer fit of TRBJ2-5 to the DNA end suggests the J call may be wrong. There are 13 residues in the CDR3. The germline V gene has CDR1 SQVTM and CDR2 ANQGSEA. The CDR3: CSGKPIGQETQYF. As DNA, the CDR3 is TGCAGCGGAAAGCCGATCGGTCAGGAGACCCAGTACTTC.

The chain recombines TRBV12-3 or TRBV12-4 with TRBJ2-6; the D gene is possibly TRBD2 (5 bases). V lost 8 bases and J lost 5, with 10 bases in between. The CDR3 runs to 13 residues. The CDR3 bases are TGTGCCAGCGGACGGGGTTGGGCCAACGTCCTGACTTTC. This encodes CASGRGWANVLTF.

This clonotype was detected only a few times. This sequence joins TRBV5-1 and TRBJ2-2; the D gene could be TRBD1 or TRBD2 (5 bases each). There are 13 residues in the CDR3. V lost 7 bases to trimming and J lost 6 bases, with 13 bases between them. Germline V CDR1 and CDR2: SGHRS, YFSETQ. Written as DNA, the CDR3 is TGCGCCAGCCGGGACCTCGAAGCCGGGGAGCTGTTTTTT. It specifies CASRDLEAGELFF.

The rearrangement joins TRBV7-2 to TRBJ1-2, with D perhaps TRBD1 (5 bases). CDR3 length: 15 residues. CDR1 is SGHTA and CDR2 is FQGNSA in the germline V gene. V dropped 3 bases and J dropped 3 bases, with 14 bases sitting between them. CDR3 sequence: CASSFSRGPDYGYTF. The CDR3 region has the DNA TGTGCCAGCAGCTTTTCGAGGGGTCCTGACTATGGCTACACCTTC. The variable domain in full, completed from reference TRBV7-2 and TRBJ1-2, reads GAGVSQSPSNKVTEKGKDVELRCDPISGHTALYWYRQSLGQGLEFLIYFQGNSAPDKSGLPSDRFSAERTGGSVSTLTIQRTQQEDSAVYLCASSFSRGPDYGYTFGSGTRLTVV.

About this clonotype: An end of the junction does not agree with germline; a read error may underlie this. The chain couples TRBV20-1 to TRBJ2-1; 7 bases agree with TRBD2. The CDR3 contains 15 residues. Germline V CDR1 and CDR2: DFQATT, SNEGSKA (reference sequence). The CDR3 bases are TGCAGTGCTAAGTGGGCGCGCGGGAGCTACACTGAGCAGTTCTTC. It is translated as CSAKWARGSYTEQFF.

There are many counts of this clonotype. V and J are TRBV20-1 and TRBJ2-4, with 7 bases identical to TRBD1. This CDR3 region has 14 residues. V was pared by 6 bases and J by 2 bases, with 7 bases of the junction left unmatched. Germline V lookup: CDR1 DFQATT, CDR2 SNEGSKA (reference sequence). The CDR3, as DNA: TGCAGTGCGATATCAGGGGGATCCAAAAACATTCAGTACTTC. This encodes CSAISGGSKNIQYF.

The rearrangement links TRBV7-8 to TRBJ2-3, with D possibly matching TRBD1 (6 bases). Germline lookup yields CDR1 SGHVS and CDR2 FQNEAQ. Trimming took off 1 base at V and 6 bases at J, with 14 bases between the two ends. The length of the CDR3 is 15 residues. The CDR3 region is CASSLGPGARDTQYF. DNA for the CDR3: TGTGCCAGCAGCTTAGGACCAGGGGCGAGGGATACGCAGTATTTT.

This rearrangement joins TRBV27 to TRBJ2-3; 8 bases agree with TRBD2. Trimming took 5 bases from V and 2 from J; bases not matched to a gene: 15. Germline V gives CDR1 MNHEY, CDR2 SMNVEV (reference sequence). The CDR3 runs 18 residues. CDR3 bases: TGTGCCAGCAGTCTATGGGTAGCTAGCGGGCCTCTCACAGATACGCAGTATTTT. Protein product: CASSLWVASGPLTDTQYF.

The V and J genes are TRBV12-3 or TRBV12-4 and TRBJ2-7; 8 nucleotides agree with TRBD1. V lost 5 bases, J lost 3 bases, and 6 bases stayed unmatched. This CDR3 spans 14 amino acids. Written as DNA, the CDR3 is TGTGCCAGCAGTACCGGGACAGGATTCTACGAGCAGTACTTC. It is translated as CASSTGTGFYEQYF.

The rearrangement joins TRBV28 to TRBJ2-3; tentatively, D is TRBD1 (6 bases). Germline V gene data show CDR1 as MDHEN and CDR2 as SYDVKM. The V and J ends lost 4 bases and 2 bases respectively, with 10 bases between them. The CDR3 consists of 14 residues. The CDR3 nucleotides read TGTGCCAGCAGTTCAGGGGAAGTCACAGATACGCAGTATTTT. Its translation is CASSSGEVTDTQYF.

In its sample, this clonotype was seen a few times. V is TRBV7-3 and J is TRBJ2-7; D possibly corresponds to TRBD1 (5 bases). V dropped 0 bases and J dropped 1 base, with 13 bases sitting between them. The CDR3 contains 16 residues. Germline-derived CDR1 and CDR2 are SGHTA and FQGTGA. This CDR3 is CASSLTFRVLSYEQYF. The DNA of the CDR3 is TGTGCCAGCAGCTTAACTTTCAGGGTCCTTTCCTACGAGCAGTACTTC.

This clonotype was detected a few times. The rearrangement uses TRBV5-1 and TRBJ2-7; 8 bases align to TRBD2. The germline gives CDR1 SGHRS, CDR2 YFSETQ. After removal of 5 bases from V and 5 bases from J, the junction contained 21 bases not matched to a gene. The CDR3 has 18 residues. The CDR3 loop reads CASRPRPTSGGSFDEQYF. The CDR3 nucleotides are TGCGCCAGCAGGCCCCGGCCAACCTCGGGGGGGAGTTTCGACGAGCAGTACTTC.